Listed here are 21 T cell receptor beta chains from one sample, sequenced in a study of T cell repertoires in cytomegalovirus infection. For these TCRs, the target antigens are not known. TCRdb reprocessed the reads via MiXCR and lists one record per CDR3 protein. The data show hundreds of thousands of distinct CDR3 sequences, with just under 30% seen just once and around 19% held by the top ten. The starting material was cultured PBMCs, obtained from culture after CMV antigen stimulation. These receptors all stem from a human donor in good health (CMV status not recorded). Some clones in this sample may be carry-over from other donors' samples.

This clonotype was counted only a few times. The gene calls are TRBV20-1 and TRBJ2-7; 12 bases line up with TRBD2. Germline CDR1 is DFQATT and CDR2 is SNEGSKA (reference sequence). The junction had 7 bases not matched to a gene; V was cut back by 5 bases and J by 5 bases. The CDR3 is made up of 14 amino acids. The CDR3 protein is CSAPRTSGKDEQYF. CDR3 DNA: TGCAGTGCTCCGCGGACTAGCGGGAAAGACGAGCAGTACTTC.

This chain joins TRBV10-3 and TRBJ2-3, with 9 bases aligning to TRBD2. Per the germline V gene, CDR1 is ENHRY and CDR2 is SYGVKD. This CDR3 has 16 amino acids. Trimming removed 3 bases from V and 4 bases from J; junction bases left unmatched: 8. CDR3 DNA sequence: TGTGCCATCAGTGAACCGAATAGCGGGAGACCAGATACGCAGTATTTT. This gives the protein CAISEPNSGRPDTQYF.

This clonotype has just a few counts. V and J are TRBV4-1 and TRBJ2-7; TRBD1 matches at 7 bases. Germline values: CDR1 MGHRA, CDR2 YSYEKL. Trimming removed 2 bases from V and 1 base from J; junction bases left unmatched: 5. The CDR3 is 15 amino acids. The CDR3 reads CASSQLGQESYEQYF. The CDR3 DNA reads as TGCGCCAGCAGCCAATTAGGACAGGAGTCCTACGAGCAGTACTTC.

In its sample, this clonotype was seen many times. The V gene is TRBV14, the J gene TRBJ1-1; 7 bases match TRBD1. V lost 5 bases to trimming and J lost 1 base; unmatched junction nucleotides: 16. CDR1 SGHDN and CDR2 FVKESK come from the germline V gene. The CDR3 sequence is 18 residues long. The CDR3 DNA sequence: TGTGCCAGCAGCGGATTAACAGGGGAATTCGGATCGAACACTGAAGCTTTCTTT. Its translation: CASSGLTGEFGSNTEAFF.

The chain uses TRBV4-1 and TRBJ1-2, with D unresolved. V was pared by 4 bases and J by 1 base, with 10 bases between. The CDR3 is 14 residues long. CDR1 is MGHRA, CDR2 YSYEKL, per germline. The CDR3 sequence is CASSPGLNNYGYTF. The CDR3 DNA follows: TGCGCCAGCAGCCCAGGACTGAATAACTATGGCTACACCTTC.

This chain links TRBV7-9 with TRBJ2-1, with D possibly being TRBD2 (6 bases). The CDR3 sequence is 15 residues long. The germline V gene encodes CDR1 SEHNR and CDR2 FQNEAQ (reference sequence). V lost 1 base and J lost 7, with 14 bases in between. CDR3 DNA sequence: TGTGCCAGCAGCTTAGGGGGCGGGGTAGGGAATGAGCAGTTCTTC. This encodes CASSLGGGVGNEQFF.

This clonotype came up a few times. This rearrangement joins TRBV7-9 to TRBJ2-3, with D uncertain. CDR3 length: 15 residues. V lost 8 bases, J lost 6 bases, and 21 bases lay in between. The germline V gene encodes CDR1 SEHNR and CDR2 FQNEAQ (reference sequence). CDR3 residues: CASLPSGFVLDTQYF. CDR3 nucleotide sequence: TGTGCCAGCTTGCCTTCAGGCTTTGTTTTGGATACGCAGTATTTT.

V usage is TRBV19 and J usage is TRBJ1-1, with TRBD1 matching over 7 bases. The V gene's germline CDR1 is LNHDA and CDR2 SQIVND (reference sequence). Losses at the gene ends were 6 bases for V and 2 bases for J; bases not matched to a gene: 3. The CDR3 has 13 amino acids. In DNA form, the CDR3 reads TGTGCCAGTAGATACAGGGGAAACACTGAAGCTTTCTTT. Protein product: CASRYRGNTEAFF.

V gene TRBV6-1 combines with J gene TRBJ2-7, with 12 bases fitting TRBD1. This CDR3 has 16 amino acids. Germline V gives CDR1 MNHNS, CDR2 SASEGT. V lost 6 bases and J lost 3; bases outside the gene matches: 9. The CDR3 bases are TGTGCCAGCAGGAGGGGACAGGGGGCAACGTACTACGAGCAGTACTTC. It yields the protein CASRRGQGATYYEQYF.

V usage is TRBV4-1 and J usage is TRBJ2-7; a possible D gene is TRBD1 (5 bases). This CDR3 comprises 16 residues. The V and J ends lost 3 bases and 2 bases respectively, with 17 bases between them. The V gene's germline CDR1 is MGHRA and CDR2 YSYEKL. This chain's CDR3 is CASSHAETALAYEQYF. CDR3 bases: TGCGCCAGCAGCCACGCCGAGACAGCCTTGGCCTACGAGCAGTACTTC.

The V gene is TRBV28, the J gene TRBJ2-7; D not certain. Germline assignment: CDR1 MDHEN and CDR2 SYDVKM. CDR3 length: 13 residues. The germline V and J ends were trimmed by 2 bases and 0 bases, with 5 bases remaining between them. This CDR3 reads CASSLPNSYEQYF. CDR3 nucleotide sequence: TGTGCCAGCAGTTTACCGAACTCCTACGAGCAGTACTTC.

The chain couples TRBV6-1 to TRBJ2-3; D is undetermined. The length of the CDR3 is 13 residues. CDR1 MNHNS and CDR2 SASEGT come from the germline V gene. V lost 7 bases and J 0 bases, leaving 8 bases between the germline ends. The CDR3 nucleotides are TGTGCCAGCACGGCTACTAGCACAGATACGCAGTATTTT. Its translation: CASTATSTDTQYF.

V is TRBV6-2 or TRBV6-3 and J is TRBJ1-3; tentative D call: TRBD1 (5 bases). This CDR3 comprises 15 residues. Germline-derived CDR1 and CDR2 are MNHEY and SVGEGT. Trimming cost V 4 bases and J 4 bases, with 14 bases left between them. In DNA, the CDR3 is TGTGCCAGCAGTTTGAGTACAGGCCGCGGAAACACCATATATTTT. Translating gives CASSLSTGRGNTIYF.

This clonotype showed up many times. The chain combines TRBV7-2 with TRBJ1-3; 8 bases map to TRBD1. The CDR3 has 15 residues. CDR1 and CDR2 (germline): SGHTA, FQGNSA. The V and J ends lost 4 bases and 0 bases, in that order; junction bases with no gene match: 2. DNA of the CDR3: TGTGCCAGCAGCTCGGACAGGGTCTCTGGAAACACCATATATTTT. This gives the protein CASSSDRVSGNTIYF.

CDR3 amino acids: CASTPSGGLGNQPQHF. The CDR3 coding sequence is TGTGCCAGCACTCCCTCCGGGGGGTTGGGCAATCAGCCCCAGCATTTT. J is TRBJ1-5 and V is TRBV6-5, with D possibly matching TRBD1 (5 bases). Germline V gene sequence: CDR1 MNHEY, CDR2 SVGAGI. This CDR3 comprises 16 residues. With 7 bases removed from V and 2 bases from J, the gap between germline ends came to 18 bases.

The rearrangement uses TRBV7-2 and TRBJ1-1; 8 bases align to TRBD1. Germline CDR1 reads SGHTA; CDR2 reads FQGNSA. This CDR3 comprises 13 residues. Trimming cost V 8 bases and J 0 bases; bases outside gene matches: 2. The CDR3 bases are TGTGCCAGCTCAGGGGGCATGAACACTGAAGCTTTCTTT. Translated, it gives CASSGGMNTEAFF.

The CDR3 reads CASSPRLGQGATDTQYF. The CDR3 DNA follows: TGTGCCAGCAGCCCCCGTTTGGGACAGGGGGCAACAGATACGCAGTATTTT. The chain is built from TRBV7-6 and TRBJ2-3, with 12 bases identical to TRBD1. CDR1 is SGHVS, CDR2 FNYEAQ, per germline. With 5 bases clipped from V and 3 bases from J, the junction kept 9 bases outside the gene matches. The CDR3 sequence is 17 residues long. Supplemented by reference TRBV7-6 and TRBJ2-3, the full variable domain reads GAGVSQSPRYKVTKRGQDVALRCDPISGHVSLYWYRQALGQGPEFLTYFNYEAQQDKSGLPNDRFSAERPEGSISTLTIQRTEQRDSAMYRCASSPRLGQGATDTQYFGPGTRLTVL.

Only a few counts were recorded for this clonotype. This chain joins TRBV18 and TRBJ2-7; D perhaps matches TRBD2 (6 bases). The germline gives CDR1 KGHSH, CDR2 LQKENI. With 0 bases removed from V and 1 base from J, the gap between germline ends came to 7 bases. This CDR3 has 14 residues. CDR3 DNA sequence: TGTGCCAGCTCACCACCGAGCGGGTCCTACGAGCAGTACTTC. Amino acids: CASSPPSGSYEQYF. The full variable domain, in which reference TRBV18 and TRBJ2-7 provide the parts outside the CDR3, is NAGVMQNPRHLVRRRGQEARLRCSPMKGHSHVYWYRQLPEEGLKFMVYLQKENIIDESGMPKERFSAEFPKEGPSILRIQQVVRGDSAAYFCASSPPSGSYEQYFGPGTRLTVT.

This clonotype was seen once. This chain uses TRBV20-1 with TRBJ2-2; D assignment may be TRBD1 or TRBD2 (6 bases each). Between the trimmed V and J ends, which lost 0 bases and 6 bases, there was a span of 17 bases. The CDR3 runs to 16 residues. Germline loops: CDR1 DFQATT, CDR2 SNEGSKA (reference sequence). CDR3 coding DNA: TGCAGTGCTAGAGATCAGAGGAAGGGGGAGGCCGGGGAGCTGTTTTTT. As protein: CSARDQRKGEAGELFF.

This clonotype was counted a few times. The chain employs TRBV7-8 and TRBJ2-5, with 7 bases lining up with TRBD2. Germline CDR1 SGHVS, CDR2 FQNEAQ. The ends lost 4 bases at V and 5 bases at J; junction bases unmatched: 4. The CDR3 contains 13 residues. The CDR3 reads CASSSAGPETQYF. As DNA, the CDR3 is TGTGCCAGCAGCTCAGCGGGACCGGAGACCCAGTACTTC. Full variable domain (missing parts from reference TRBV7-8 and TRBJ2-5): GAGVSQSPRYKVAKRGQDVALRCDPISGHVSLFWYQQALGQGPEFLTYFQNEAQLDKSGLPSDRFFAERPEGSVSTLKIQRTQQEDSAVYLCASSSAGPETQYFGPGTRLLVL.

The rearrangement uses TRBV7-2 and TRBJ1-6; 8 bases map to TRBD1. Trimming at V came to 3 bases and at J to 9 bases, leaving 7 bases not matched to a gene. Germline V gene sequence: CDR1 SGHTA, CDR2 FQGNSA. The CDR3 sequence is 15 residues long. CDR3 coding DNA: TGTGCCAGCAGCTTGACAGGGGACCAGGGTTCACCCCTCCACTTT. It encodes CASSLTGDQGSPLHF.